Detailed here is one T cell receptor beta chain. Its antigen remains undetermined. The input lacks base qualities; no much larger clone sits a single base away. The germline V gene (reference sequence) specifies SEHNR as CDR1 and FQNEAQ as CDR2. From its cysteine to its phenylalanine, the CDR3 spans 16 amino acids. CDR3 DNA only is kept here, 48 bases in frame from base 1. V is shortened by 1 base, J by 8 bases, and the region joining them spans 17 bases. Sequencing used an Illumina HiSeq 1500. Clones were called with MiXCR by TCRdb after fastp trimmed the public reads at Q25, and only in-frame beta chains were retained. Every entry covers one CDR3 protein and lists the most common genes and DNA from its rows. A total of roughly 730,000 distinct CDR3 sequences appear in this sample, around 31% of them only once. The ten largest clones represent 15% to 20% of the sample. In light of the paper, this sample's treatment or condition label describes: in vitro stimulation with specific CMV peptide epitopes to enrich CMV-specific T cells.

The data are from a study of T cell repertoires in cytomegalovirus infection (dated by TCRdb to 2018 to 2020). About the full investigation: Alongside well-studied HLA-B-restricted epitopes, the peptide stimulations were aimed at recently identified HLA-C-restricted CMV epitopes, whose presentation resists viral immunomodulation. The HLA type of each donor mattered for the analysis, because public TCR beta signatures pointed to carriage of CMV infection along with the matching HLA type. Findings and caveats that apply to the study as a whole: The ex vivo response was dominated by HLA-C-restricted CMV-specific TCR beta clonotypes, which also provided the single most frequent clonotype in two of eight donors. In both this cohort and an independent roughly 330-donor cohort, the cumulative frequency of public TCR beta family members distinguished carriers of CMV infection plus the relevant HLA type.

The clonotype originates from a human donor in good health (CMV status not recorded). Some clones in this sample may be carry-over from other donors' samples. The chain is made from TRBV7-9 and TRBJ1-4; the D gene lacks a confident call. This sample comprised cultured PBMCs, obtained from culture after CMV antigen stimulation. The CDR3 loop reads CASSLVGLALPEKLFF. The DNA is TGTGCCAGCAGCTTAGTGGGTTTGGCACTGCCAGAAAAACTGTTTTTT.